The source of this T cell receptor beta chain is a study of OX40 agonist ivuxolimab in advanced cancers. Repertoires were generated with immunoSEQ multiplex PCR, while TCRdb's copy carries only in-frame clones and drops some. The sample carries 60,000 to 75,000 clones, roughly 80% recorded once. Germline loops: CDR1 MNHEY, CDR2 SVGAGI. Losses at the gene ends were 4 bases for V and 3 bases for J; bases not matched to a gene: 6. This CDR3 has 15 residues. The chain uses TRBV6-5 and TRBJ2-7, with 10 nucleotides matching TRBD1. Sequenced material: CD4+ or CD8+ T cells sorted from blood, taken in a trial of the OX40 agonist ivuxolimab. The TCR was taken from an adult with an advanced solid tumor such as melanoma, head and neck, liver or kidney cancer. CDR3 residues: CASSFSGQGIYEQYF. The CDR3 nucleotides are TGTGCCAGCAGTTTTTCGGGACAGGGGATCTACGAGCAGTACTTC.